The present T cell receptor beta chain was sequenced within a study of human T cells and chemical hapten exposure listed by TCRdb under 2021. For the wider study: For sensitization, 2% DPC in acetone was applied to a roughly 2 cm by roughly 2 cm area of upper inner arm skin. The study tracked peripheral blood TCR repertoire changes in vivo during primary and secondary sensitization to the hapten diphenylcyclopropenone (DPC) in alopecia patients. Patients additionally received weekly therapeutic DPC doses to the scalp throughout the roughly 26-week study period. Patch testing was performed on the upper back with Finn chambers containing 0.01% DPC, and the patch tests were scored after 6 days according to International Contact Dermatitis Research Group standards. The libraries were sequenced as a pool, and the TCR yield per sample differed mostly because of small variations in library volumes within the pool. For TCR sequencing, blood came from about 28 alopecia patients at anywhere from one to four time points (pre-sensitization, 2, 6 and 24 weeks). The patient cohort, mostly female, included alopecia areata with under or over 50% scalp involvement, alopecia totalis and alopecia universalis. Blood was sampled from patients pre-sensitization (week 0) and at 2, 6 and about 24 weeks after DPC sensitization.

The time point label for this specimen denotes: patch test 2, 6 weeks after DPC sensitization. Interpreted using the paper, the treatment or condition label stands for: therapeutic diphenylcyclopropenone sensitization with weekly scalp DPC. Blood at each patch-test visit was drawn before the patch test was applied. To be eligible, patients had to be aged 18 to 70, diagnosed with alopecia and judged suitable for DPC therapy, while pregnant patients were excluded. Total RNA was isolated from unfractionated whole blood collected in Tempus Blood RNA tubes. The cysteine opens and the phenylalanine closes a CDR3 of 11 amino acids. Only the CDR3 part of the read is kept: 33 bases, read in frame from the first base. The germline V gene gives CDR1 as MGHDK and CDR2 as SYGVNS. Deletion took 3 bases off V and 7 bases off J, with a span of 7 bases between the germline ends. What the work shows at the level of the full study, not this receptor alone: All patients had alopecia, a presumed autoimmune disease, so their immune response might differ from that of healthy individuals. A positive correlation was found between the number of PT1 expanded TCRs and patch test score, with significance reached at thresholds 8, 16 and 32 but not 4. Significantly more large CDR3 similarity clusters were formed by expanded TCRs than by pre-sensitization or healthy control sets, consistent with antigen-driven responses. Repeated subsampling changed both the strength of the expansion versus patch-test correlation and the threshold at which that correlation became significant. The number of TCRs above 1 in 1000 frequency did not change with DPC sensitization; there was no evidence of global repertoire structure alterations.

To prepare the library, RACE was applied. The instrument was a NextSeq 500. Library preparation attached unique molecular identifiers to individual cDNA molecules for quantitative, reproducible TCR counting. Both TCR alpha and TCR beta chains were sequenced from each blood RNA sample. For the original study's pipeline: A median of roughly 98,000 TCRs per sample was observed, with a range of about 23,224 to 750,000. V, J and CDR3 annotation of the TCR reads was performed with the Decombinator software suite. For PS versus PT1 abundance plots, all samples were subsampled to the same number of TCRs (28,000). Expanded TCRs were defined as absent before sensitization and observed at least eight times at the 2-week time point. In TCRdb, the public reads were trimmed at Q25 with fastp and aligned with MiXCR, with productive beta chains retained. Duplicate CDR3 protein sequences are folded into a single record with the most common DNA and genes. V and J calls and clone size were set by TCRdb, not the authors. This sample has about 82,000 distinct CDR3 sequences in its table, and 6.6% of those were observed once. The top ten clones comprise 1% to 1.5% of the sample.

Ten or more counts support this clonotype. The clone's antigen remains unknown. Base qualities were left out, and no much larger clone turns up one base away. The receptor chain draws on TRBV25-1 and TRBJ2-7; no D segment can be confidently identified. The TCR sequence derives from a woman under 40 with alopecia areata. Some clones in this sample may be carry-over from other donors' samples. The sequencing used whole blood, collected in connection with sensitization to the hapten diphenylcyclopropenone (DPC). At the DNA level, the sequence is TGTGCCAGCAGTGATCGGTTAGAGCAGTACTTC. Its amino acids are CASSDRLEQYF.